The 5 T cell receptor beta chains in this list originate from one sample, sequenced in a study of monozygotic twins with inflammatory bowel disease. Using the 5' RACE reads, TCRdb records one entry per CDR3 protein without DNA. Here the sample table reports 300,000 to 450,000 distinct CDR3 sequences. Sequenced sample: blood. These receptors were taken from a human donor with ulcerative colitis or Crohn's disease, or a healthy co-twin of an affected twin (not recorded which).

The chain joins TRBV16 to TRBJ1-5; TCRdb reports TRBD1, a call that lacks DNA to check it against. The CDR3 has 16 amino acids. Germline CDR1 is KGHSY and CDR2 is FQNENV. The chain's CDR3 is CASSLAGGFGNQPQHF.

The chain has TRBV4-3 and TRBJ2-7. The length of the CDR3 is 15 residues. The germline CDR1 and CDR2 sequences are LGHNA and YSLEER. This chain's CDR3 is CASSQGYSADREQYF.

The chain joins TRBV5-1 to TRBJ2-2; with no DNA, the TCRdb D assignment of TRBD2 cannot be verified. Looked up from germline, CDR1 is SGHRS and CDR2 is YFSETQ. The CDR3 length is 16 residues. CDR3 amino acids: CASSRGGEINTGELFF.

J is TRBJ1-5 and V is TRBV12-3 or TRBV12-4; the D call of TRBD1 rests on TCRdb alone, since no DNA is present to check it. There are 16 residues in the CDR3. CDR3 sequence reads: CASRHQGAYSNQPQHF.

V usage is TRBV5-1 and J usage is TRBJ2-5; there is no DNA to check the TCRdb D call of TRBD1. Looked up from germline, CDR1 is SGHRS and CDR2 is YFSETQ. The CDR3 length is 15 residues. CDR3 in amino acids: CASSQRGGQQETQYF.